A selection of T cell receptor beta chains follows, all from one sample in a study of cytomegalovirus exposure and HLA in healthy donors. The table came from immunoSEQ multiplex PCR; TCRdb's copy has only in-frame clones and leaves some out. The sample has 80,000 or so clones; 75% are singletons. Sequencing was done on a sample of PBMCs. The receptors stem from a woman aged 40 to 50 in good health and CMV-seronegative. Each CDR3 is given with its conserved first and last residue. The D gene is left open where the match is weak. Size is omitted from some rows. Given values are once, few, many or a class for expanded clones.

clone size,V gene,D gene,J gene,CDR3 protein,CDR3 DNA
few,TRBV7-9,TRBD2,TRBJ2-1,CASSLRGLAGAKDEQFF,TGTGCCAGCAGCTTACGAGGACTAGCGGGGGCCAAGGATGAGCAGTTCTTC
NA,TRBV2,NA,TRBJ2-1,CATARDVDDEQFF,TGTGCCACCGCCAGGGATGTAGACGATGAGCAGTTCTTC
NA,TRBV30,NA,TRBJ1-1,CAWSRGGSGTEAFF,TGTGCCTGGAGTCGGGGAGGGTCTGGAACTGAAGCTTTCTTT
NA,TRBV4-1,TRBD1,TRBJ1-2,CASSPGDRGLYGYTF,TGCGCCAGCAGCCCAGGGGATAGGGGGCTCTATGGCTACACCTTC
NA,TRBV6-5,NA,TRBJ2-6,CASSYDGTGANVLTF,TGTGCCAGCAGTTATGATGGGACAGGGGCCAACGTCCTGACTTTC
NA,TRBV7-7,NA,TRBJ1-1,CASSLVRGGEAFF,TGTGCTAGCAGCTTAGTTAGAGGGGGTGAAGCTTTCTTT
NA,TRBV4-2,NA,TRBJ1-1,CASSQAYGGSTEAFF,TGTGCCAGCAGCCAAGCATATGGGGGGAGCACTGAAGCTTTCTTT
NA,TRBV5-1,TRBD1,TRBJ1-6,CASSPGTGYSPLHF,TGCGCCAGCAGCCCCGGGACAGGGTATTCACCCCTCCACTTT
few,TRBV6-1,NA,TRBJ1-3,CASSDRDSGNTIYF,TGTGCCAGCAGTGACCGGGACTCTGGAAACACCATATATTTT
NA,TRBV5-5,TRBD1,TRBJ1-4,CASSFPTGGNEKLFF,TGTGCCAGCAGCTTTCCCACAGGGGGTAATGAAAAACTGTTTTTT
NA,TRBV7-7,NA,TRBJ2-5,CASSLEWRGGETQYF,TGTGCCAGCAGCTTAGAGTGGCGAGGGGGAGAGACCCAGTACTTC
NA,TRBV7-2,NA,TRBJ2-5,CASGSGGRGFETQYF,TGTGCCAGCGGATCGGGTGGCAGGGGTTTCGAGACCCAGTACTTC
NA,TRBV18,NA,TRBJ2-1,CASSGDVAGYSYNEQFF,TGTGCCAGCTCAGGGGATGTGGCGGGGTACTCCTACAATGAGCAGTTCTTC
NA,TRBV6-1,TRBD2,TRBJ2-3,CASSDRLAGGPHTQYF,TGTGCCAGCAGTGACCGACTAGCGGGGGGGCCACATACGCAGTATTTT
few,TRBV6-1,NA,TRBJ2-7,CASSNYLHEQYF,TGTGCCAGCAGTAACTACCTCCACGAGCAGTACTTC
NA,TRBV4-1,TRBD2,TRBJ2-3,CASSKGLATSTDTQYF,TGCGCCAGCAGCAAAGGACTAGCGACTAGCACAGATACGCAGTATTTT
NA,TRBV7-9,NA,TRBJ2-5,CASSVGDRPGETQYF,TGTGCCAGCAGCGTAGGAGACAGGCCAGGAGAGACCCAGTACTTC
once,TRBV6-1,NA,TRBJ2-7,CASSEWVGEAYEQYF,TGTGCCAGCAGTGAATGGGTCGGGGAGGCCTACGAGCAGTACTTC
NA,TRBV10-2,NA,TRBJ2-1,CASSDGDRSSLF,TGCGCCAGCAGTGATGGAGATAGAAGCAGTCTCTTC
few,TRBV5-5,TRBD1,TRBJ2-7,CASSFVGMTGASYEQYF,TGTGCCAGCAGCTTTGTGGGGATGACAGGGGCGTCCTACGAGCAGTACTTC
NA,TRBV5-1,NA,TRBJ1-2,CASSLDAGEESGYTF,TGCGCCAGCAGCTTGGACGCGGGAGAAGAAAGCGGCTACACCTTC
few,TRBV9,NA,TRBJ2-3,CASTRTTSTDTQYF,TGTGCCAGCACGAGGACAACCAGCACAGATACGCAGTATTTT
few,TRBV6-1,NA,TRBJ2-1,CASSPIGDEQFF,TGTGCCAGCAGCCCCATAGGGGATGAGCAGTTCTTC
NA,TRBV5-1,TRBD1,TRBJ1-1,CASRPGTGVGTEAFF,TGCGCCAGCAGACCTGGGACAGGGGTTGGGACTGAAGCTTTCTTT
once,TRBV11-3,TRBD1,TRBJ2-7,CASSSGQSRLVAYEQYF,TGTGCCAGCAGCTCGGGACAGTCCCGGTTGGTCGCGTACGAGCAGTACTTC
few,TRBV4-1,TRBD1,TRBJ1-6,CASSPSGTGSTPLHF,TGCGCCAGCAGCCCTTCCGGGACAGGGTCGACACCCCTCCACTTT
NA,TRBV30,NA,TRBJ1-5,CAWSLGGGQPQHF,TGTGCCTGGAGTCTGGGGGGGGGTCAGCCCCAGCATTTT
NA,TRBV7-9,TRBD1,TRBJ2-1,CASSSQGAGYNEQFF,TGTGCCAGCAGCTCTCAGGGGGCTGGCTACAATGAGCAGTTCTTC
NA,TRBV7-6,NA,TRBJ2-2,CASSLAWAGESGELFF,TGTGCCAGCAGCTTAGCATGGGCAGGGGAGAGCGGGGAGCTGTTTTTT
few,TRBV19,TRBD1,TRBJ2-7,CASSMKGDSSYEQYF,TGTGCCAGTAGTATGAAGGGGGACAGCTCCTACGAGCAGTACTTC
few,TRBV18,NA,TRBJ1-1,CASSPPGGGRGENTEAFF,TGTGCCAGCTCACCTCCCGGGGGGGGGCGCGGAGAAAACACTGAAGCTTTCTTT